This T cell receptor beta chain was obtained from a study of blood T cell repertoires in COVID-19. This clone was found once. V was shortened by 0 bases and J by 4 bases, with 9 bases between the two germline ends. CDR1 is LNHNV, CDR2 YYDKDF, per germline (reference sequence). The CDR3 length is 14 residues. The table came from immunoSEQ multiplex PCR; TCRdb's copy has only in-frame clones and leaves some out. The data hold roughly 190,000 clones, with around nine tenths observed a single time. This receptor was identified in a man in his fifties or sixties with active or convalescent COVID-19. The chain has TRBV15 and TRBJ1-1, with D maybe TRBD1 (5 bases). The sequenced sample consisted of peripheral blood. The CDR3 nucleotides are TGTGCCACCAGCAGAGAGTGGCAGGGCACTGAAGCTTTCTTT. Translating gives CATSREWQGTEAFF.